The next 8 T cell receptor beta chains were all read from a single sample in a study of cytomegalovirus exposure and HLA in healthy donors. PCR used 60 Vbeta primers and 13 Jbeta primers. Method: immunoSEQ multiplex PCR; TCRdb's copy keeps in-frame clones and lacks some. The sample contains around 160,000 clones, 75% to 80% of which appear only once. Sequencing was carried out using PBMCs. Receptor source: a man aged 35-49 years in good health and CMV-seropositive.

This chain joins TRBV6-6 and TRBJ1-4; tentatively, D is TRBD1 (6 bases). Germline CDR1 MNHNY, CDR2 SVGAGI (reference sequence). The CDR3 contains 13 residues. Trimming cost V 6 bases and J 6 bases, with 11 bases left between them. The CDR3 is CASRNRVDEKLFF. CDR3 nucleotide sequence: TGTGCCAGCAGGAACAGGGTCGATGAAAAACTGTTTTTT.

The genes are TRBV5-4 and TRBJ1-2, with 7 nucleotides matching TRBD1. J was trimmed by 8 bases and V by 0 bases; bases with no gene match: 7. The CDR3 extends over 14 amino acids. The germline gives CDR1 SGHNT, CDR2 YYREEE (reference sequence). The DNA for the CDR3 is TGTGCCAGCAGCTTGGAGTCAGGGGGAACAGGCTACACCTTC. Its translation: CASSLESGGTGYTF.

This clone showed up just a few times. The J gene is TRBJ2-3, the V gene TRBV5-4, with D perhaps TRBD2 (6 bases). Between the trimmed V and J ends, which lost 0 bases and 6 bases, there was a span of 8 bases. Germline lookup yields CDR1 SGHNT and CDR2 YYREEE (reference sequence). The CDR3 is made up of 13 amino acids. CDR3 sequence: CASSLGDFDTQYF. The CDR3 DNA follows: TGTGCCAGCAGCTTGGGGGACTTTGATACGCAGTATTTT.

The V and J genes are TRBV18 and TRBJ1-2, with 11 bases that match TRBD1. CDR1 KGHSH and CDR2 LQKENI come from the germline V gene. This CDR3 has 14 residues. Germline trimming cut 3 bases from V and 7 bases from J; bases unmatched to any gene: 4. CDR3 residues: CASSPGQGASGYTF. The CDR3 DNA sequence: TGTGCCAGCTCACCTGGACAGGGGGCAAGTGGCTACACCTTC.

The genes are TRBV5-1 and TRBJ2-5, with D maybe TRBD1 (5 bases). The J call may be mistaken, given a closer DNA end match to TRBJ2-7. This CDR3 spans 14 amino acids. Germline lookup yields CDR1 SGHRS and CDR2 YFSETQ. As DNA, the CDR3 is TGCGCCAGCAGCCAGGGTAATATCGCCTACGAGCAGTACTTC. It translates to CASSQGNIAYEQYF.

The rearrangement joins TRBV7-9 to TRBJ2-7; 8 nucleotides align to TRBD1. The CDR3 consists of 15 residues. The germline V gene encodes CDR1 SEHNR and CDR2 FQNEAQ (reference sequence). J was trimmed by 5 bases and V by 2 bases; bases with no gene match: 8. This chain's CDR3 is CASSLSGGVNNEQYF. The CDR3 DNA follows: TGTGCCAGCAGCTTATCAGGGGGCGTCAACAACGAGCAGTACTTC.

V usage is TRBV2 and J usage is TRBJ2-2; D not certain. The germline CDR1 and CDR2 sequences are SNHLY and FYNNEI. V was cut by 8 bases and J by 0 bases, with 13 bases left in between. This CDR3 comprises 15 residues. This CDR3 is CASQLLLANTGELFF. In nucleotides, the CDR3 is TGTGCCAGCCAGCTGTTGCTAGCGAACACCGGGGAGCTGTTTTTT.

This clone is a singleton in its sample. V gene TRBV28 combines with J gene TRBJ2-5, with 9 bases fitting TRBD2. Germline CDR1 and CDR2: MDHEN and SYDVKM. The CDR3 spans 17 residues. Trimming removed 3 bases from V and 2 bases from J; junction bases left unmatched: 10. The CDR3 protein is CASSFRLAGPLQETQYF. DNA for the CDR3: TGTGCCAGCAGTTTCAGGCTAGCGGGACCCCTACAAGAGACCCAGTACTTC.